The sequence of this T cell receptor (beta chain) was determined in a study of CD8+ T cells in alopecia areata. On the study more broadly: Among treated patients, oral tofacitinib was administered at 5 to 10 mg twice daily.

Patients with alopecia areata provided lesional scalp punch biopsies as well as peripheral blood. T lymphocytes (CD4+ and CD8+) were sorted from PBMCs. V shed 3 bases and J shed 2 bases, with 10 bases lying between them. Germline-derived CDR1 and CDR2 are SEHNR and FQNEAQ (reference sequence). The CDR3 totals 15 residues. Worth noting for this clone: No antigen is known for it.

Notes on the study in general: In lesional scalp, particularly from alopecia totalis/universalis, clonality was higher than in normal scalp.

cDNA reverse transcribed from extracted RNA served as the sequencing template. TCRdb keeps only in-frame clones here, not all; method: immunoSEQ multiplex PCR. The table lists 200,000 to 250,000 clones, about 53% of them singletons, with 0.45% in the top ten. The sample consisted of CD4+ T cells sorted from blood, taken at week 0. The chain is built from TRBV7-9 and TRBJ2-2; D is unresolved. The receptor was isolated from a human donor with alopecia areata. The DNA for the CDR3 is TGTGCCAGCAGCTTCTTGGCCGCCAACACCGGGGAGCTGTTTTTT. Translated, it gives CASSFLAANTGELFF. Using reference TRBV7-9 and TRBJ2-2 for the parts outside the CDR3, the full variable domain is DTGVSQNPRHKITKRGQNVTFRCDPISEHNRLYWYRQTLGQGPEFLTYFQNEAQLEKSRLLSDRFSAERPKGSFSTLEIQRTEQGDSAMYLCASSFLAANTGELFFGEGSRLTVL.